The T cell receptor (beta chain) described here comes from a study of human T cells and chemical hapten exposure. Background on the study: 2% DPC applied to a 2 cm by 2 cm arm area sensitized donors. Small volume differences among pooled libraries mainly caused per-sample TCR yield variation. Overall study results and limits: Sensitization with DPC brought no change to TCRs above 1 in 1000 in frequency. Clustering by CDR3 similarity yielded significantly more large clusters from expanded TCRs than controls.

On this clonotype: Its target is unknown.

TCRdb fed the RACE reads into MiXCR, producing one record per CDR3 protein. There are 150,000 to 200,000 distinct CDR3 sequences in the sample; approximately 14% occur only once, and 1.7% lies in the top ten. Sample time point: patch test 1, 2 weeks after DPC sensitization. Treatment in this sample: therapeutic diphenylcyclopropenone sensitization with weekly scalp DPC. The CDR3 spans 15 residues. In germline, CDR1 is LGHNA, CDR2 YSLEER. V gave up 3 bases and J gave up 4 bases; unmatched junction bases: 5. The rearrangement joins TRBV4-3 to TRBJ2-2; TRBD2 agrees at 7 bases. This sequence was found in a woman aged 30 to 39 with alopecia areata. Some clones in this sample may be carry-over from other donors' samples. The sequences come from whole blood, collected in connection with sensitization to the hapten diphenylcyclopropenone (DPC). The CDR3, as DNA: TGCGCCAGCAGCCACTGGCGGGAGAGCACCGGGGAGCTGTTTTTT. Protein sequence: CASSHWRESTGELFF.